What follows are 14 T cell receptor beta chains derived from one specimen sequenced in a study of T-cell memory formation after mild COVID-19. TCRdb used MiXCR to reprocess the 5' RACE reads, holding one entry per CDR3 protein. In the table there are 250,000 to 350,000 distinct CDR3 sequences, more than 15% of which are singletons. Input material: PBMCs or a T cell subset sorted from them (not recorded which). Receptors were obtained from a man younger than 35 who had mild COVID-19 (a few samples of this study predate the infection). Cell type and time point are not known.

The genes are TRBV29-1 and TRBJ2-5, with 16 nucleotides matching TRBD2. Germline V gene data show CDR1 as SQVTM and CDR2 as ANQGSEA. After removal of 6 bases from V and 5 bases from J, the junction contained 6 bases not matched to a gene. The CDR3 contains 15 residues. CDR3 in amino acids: CSVTGLAGGRETQYF. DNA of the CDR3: TGCAGCGTAACGGGACTAGCGGGGGGGCGGGAGACCCAGTACTTC.

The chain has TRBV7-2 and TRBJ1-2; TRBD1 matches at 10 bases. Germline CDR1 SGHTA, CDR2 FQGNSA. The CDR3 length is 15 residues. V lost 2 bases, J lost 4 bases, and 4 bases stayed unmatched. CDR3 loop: CASSLTTGGGYGYTF. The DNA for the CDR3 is TGTGCCAGCAGCTTAACGACAGGGGGCGGCTATGGCTACACCTTC.

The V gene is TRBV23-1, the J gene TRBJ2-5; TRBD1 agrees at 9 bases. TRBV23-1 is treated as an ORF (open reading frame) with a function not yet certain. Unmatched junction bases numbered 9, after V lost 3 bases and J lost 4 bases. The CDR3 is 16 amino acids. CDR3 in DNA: TGCGCCAGCAGTCAGACCGGGACAGGGAATCGAGAGACCCAGTACTTC. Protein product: CASSQTGTGNRETQYF.

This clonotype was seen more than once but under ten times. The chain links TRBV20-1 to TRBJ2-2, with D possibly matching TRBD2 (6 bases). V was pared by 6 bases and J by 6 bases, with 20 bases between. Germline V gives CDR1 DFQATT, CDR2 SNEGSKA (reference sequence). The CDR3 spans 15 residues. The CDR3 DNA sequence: TGCAGTGCGAAAAAGGGCGGGGAGTCCCCCGGGGAGCTGTTTTTT. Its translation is CSAKKGGESPGELFF.

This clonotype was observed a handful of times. In DNA form, the CDR3 reads TGTGCCAGCAGCTTCCAGGGGCCCAACTATGGCTACACCTTC. It yields the protein CASSFQGPNYGYTF. V and J are TRBV7-2 and TRBJ1-2, with D perhaps TRBD1 (6 bases). V was pared by 3 bases and J by 2 bases, with 10 bases between. The CDR3 sequence is 14 residues long. Germline-derived CDR1 and CDR2 are SGHTA and FQGNSA. Full variable domain (rest looked up from reference TRBV7-2 and TRBJ1-2): GAGVSQSPSNKVTEKGKDVELRCDPISGHTALYWYRQSLGQGLEFLIYFQGNSAPDKSGLPSDRFSAERTGGSVSTLTIQRTQQEDSAVYLCASSFQGPNYGYTFGSGTRLTVV.

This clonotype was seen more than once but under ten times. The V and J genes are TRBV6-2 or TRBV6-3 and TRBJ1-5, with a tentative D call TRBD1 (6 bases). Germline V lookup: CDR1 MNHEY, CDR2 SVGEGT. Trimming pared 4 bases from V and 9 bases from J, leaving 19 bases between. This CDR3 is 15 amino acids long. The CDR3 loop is CASSSRPTGGGPQHF. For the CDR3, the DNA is TGTGCCAGCAGTTCCCGCCCGACAGGAGGTGGGCCCCAGCATTTT.

The CDR3 sequence: CASSETRGGTDTQYF. The CDR3 DNA reads TGTGCCAGCAGTGAAACCAGGGGTGGGACAGATACGCAGTATTTT. The V gene is TRBV6-4, the J gene TRBJ2-3; D is perhaps TRBD1 (6 bases). This CDR3 is built from 15 residues. Trimming removed 3 bases at V and 3 bases at J, with 13 bases between. CDR1 is MRHNA, CDR2 SNTAGT, per germline.

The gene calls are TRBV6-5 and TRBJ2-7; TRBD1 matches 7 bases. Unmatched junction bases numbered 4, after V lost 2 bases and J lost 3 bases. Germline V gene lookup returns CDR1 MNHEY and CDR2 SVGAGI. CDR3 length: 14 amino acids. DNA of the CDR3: TGTGCCAGCAGTTACGGGGGACAGCTCTACGAGCAGTACTTC. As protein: CASSYGGQLYEQYF.

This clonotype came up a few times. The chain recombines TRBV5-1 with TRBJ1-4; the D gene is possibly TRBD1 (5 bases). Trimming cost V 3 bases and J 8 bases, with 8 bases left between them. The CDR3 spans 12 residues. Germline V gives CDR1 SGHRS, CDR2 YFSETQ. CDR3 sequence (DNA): TGCGCCAGCAGCTATAACAGGGAAAAACTGTTTTTT. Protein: CASSYNREKLFF.

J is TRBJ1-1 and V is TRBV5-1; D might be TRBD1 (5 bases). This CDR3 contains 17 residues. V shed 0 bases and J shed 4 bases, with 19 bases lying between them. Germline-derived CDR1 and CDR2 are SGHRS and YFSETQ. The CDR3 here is CASSLDGLAGVITEAFF. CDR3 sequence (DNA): TGCGCCAGCAGCTTGGATGGTCTAGCGGGGGTAATCACTGAAGCTTTCTTT.

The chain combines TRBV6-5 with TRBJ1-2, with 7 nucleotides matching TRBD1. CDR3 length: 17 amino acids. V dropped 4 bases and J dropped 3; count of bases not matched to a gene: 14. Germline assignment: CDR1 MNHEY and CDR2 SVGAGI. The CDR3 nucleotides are TGTGCCAGCAGTTTTGGTCAGGGGGGAGATGTCGACTATGGCTACACCTTC. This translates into CASSFGQGGDVDYGYTF.

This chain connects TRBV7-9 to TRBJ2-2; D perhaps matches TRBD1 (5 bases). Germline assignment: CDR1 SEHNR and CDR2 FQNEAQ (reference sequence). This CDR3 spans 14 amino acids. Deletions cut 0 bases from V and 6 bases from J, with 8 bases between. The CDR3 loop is CASSLAKGPGELFF. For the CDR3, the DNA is TGTGCCAGCAGCTTAGCCAAGGGGCCCGGGGAGCTGTTTTTT.

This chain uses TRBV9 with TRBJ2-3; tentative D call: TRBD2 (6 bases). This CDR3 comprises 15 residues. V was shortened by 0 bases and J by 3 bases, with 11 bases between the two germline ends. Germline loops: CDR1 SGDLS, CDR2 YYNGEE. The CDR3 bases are TGTGCCAGCAGCGTAGGCTGGGGGGAGACAGATACGCAGTATTTT. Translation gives CASSVGWGETDTQYF.

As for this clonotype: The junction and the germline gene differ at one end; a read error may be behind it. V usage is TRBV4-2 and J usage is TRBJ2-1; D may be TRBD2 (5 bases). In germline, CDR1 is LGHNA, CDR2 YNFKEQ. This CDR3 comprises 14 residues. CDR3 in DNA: TGTGCCAGCAGCCAAGATCTAGATCGGCCGGAGGTACTCTTC. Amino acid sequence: CASSQDLDRPEVLF.